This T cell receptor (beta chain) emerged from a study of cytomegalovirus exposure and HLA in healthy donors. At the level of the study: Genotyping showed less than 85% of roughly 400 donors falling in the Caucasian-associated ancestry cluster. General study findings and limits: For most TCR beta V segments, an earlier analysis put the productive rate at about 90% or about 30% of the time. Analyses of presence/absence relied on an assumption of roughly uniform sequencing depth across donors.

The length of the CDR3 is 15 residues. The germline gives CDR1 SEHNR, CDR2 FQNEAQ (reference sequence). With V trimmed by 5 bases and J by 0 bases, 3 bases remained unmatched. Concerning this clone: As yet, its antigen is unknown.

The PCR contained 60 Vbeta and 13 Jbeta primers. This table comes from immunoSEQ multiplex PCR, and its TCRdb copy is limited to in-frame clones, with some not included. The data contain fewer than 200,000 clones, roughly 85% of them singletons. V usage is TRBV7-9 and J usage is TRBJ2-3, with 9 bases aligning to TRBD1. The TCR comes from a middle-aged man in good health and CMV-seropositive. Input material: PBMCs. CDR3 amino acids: CASSRGQGSTDTQYF. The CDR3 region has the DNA TGTGCCAGCAGCCGAGGACAGGGGAGCACAGATACGCAGTATTTT.